This entry is about one T cell receptor beta chain. Antigen specificity is unknown. This sample was included in a study of cytotoxic CD8 clonotypes in ibrutinib-treated CLL. In the study overall: By median roughly 62 months, about twelve had progressed and roughly 15 stayed remitted; responses had been 2 complete and around 25 partial. Sample averages reached hundreds of thousands of productive templates and some 94,000 productive rearrangements.

General study results and limits: Baseline levels of clonality went above those of age-matched healthy donors and moved with circulating CD8+ T-cell counts. Stable or contracted on treatment, public clonotypes were also uncommon.

V shed 8 bases and J 2 bases; nucleotides not matched to a gene: 8. CDR3 length: 14 residues. Germline-derived CDR1 and CDR2 are MNHEY and SVGAGI. Clones were read by immunoSEQ multiplex PCR, and TCRdb kept only the in-frame ones, dropping some. The profile covers approximately 210,000 clones, with approximately 68% appearing a single time and around 15% taken by the ten largest. This TCR came from a human donor with chronic lymphocytic leukemia. The V gene is TRBV6-5, the J gene TRBJ1-2, with TRBD1 matching 7 bases. The starting material was PBMCs, obtained after 24 months of ibrutinib treatment. CDR3 nucleotide sequence: TGTGCCAGCGAAGCCACAGGGGTGAACTATGGCTACACCTTC. Protein product: CASEATGVNYGYTF.